This T cell receptor beta chain was found in a study of blood T cell repertoires in COVID-19 (TCRdb year 2020). About the investigation overall: Collaborator samples came from the United States, Italy and Spain and covered acute and convalescent phases of COVID-19. Where available, HLA class I and class II types were taken from metadata supplied by the sample provider and were not determined by assay-based typing. The repertoires were released in a freely available public database meant as a resource for research on the immune response to SARS-CoV-2. Deeply sampled blood TCRbeta repertoires from subjects exposed to, actively infected with, or recovered from COVID-19 were included in the dataset. Sample metadata almost always included a de-identified subject ID, COVID-19 status, age in years and sex. Samples came from the ongoing ImmuneRACE study (first 160 participants) plus 1,254 subjects from 6 global collaborators. The material from the prospective study consisted of cDNA or gDNA derived from T cells, B-cell-depleted T cells, or PBMCs.

Participants in the prospective study were aged roughly 18 to 100 years, lived in about two dozen United States geographic areas, and enrolled through a virtual design. To assign participants to cohorts, the prospective study relied on clinical history that participants themselves reported in a screening survey and a study questionnaire. For ImmuneRACE Cohort 3, a participant was defined as recovered based on two consecutive negative NP/OP PCR tests, clearance by a healthcare professional, or resolution of symptoms. In the prospective study, whole blood, serum and a nasopharyngeal or oropharyngeal swab were collected from each participant by mobile phlebotomists. Over a roughly 2-month period, participants in the prospective study had the option of providing additional blood draws and questionnaires. Prospective study blood samples were shipped either frozen or at room temperature before DNA extraction.

As regards this clone: Its antigen is still unknown. There are no base qualities to consult, and no much larger clone falls within one base.

Study-wide conclusions, independent of this receptor: The amount of clinical and demographic metadata varied by source and participant and was provided uncurated.

TCRbeta CDR3 regions were amplified from genomic DNA using the immunoSEQ Assay, a bias-controlled multiplex PCR. The study's processing was this. The number of nucleated cells in each sample was estimated from the amplification of reference gene primers within the assay. Sequence reads were collapsed and filtered to measure the absolute abundance of every unique TCRbeta CDR3 rearrangement. For each sample, productive Simpson clonality was calculated as the square root of Simpson's diversity index across productive rearrangements. Sourced from immuneACCESS, this table was stored by TCRdb with only in-frame sequences that have V and J called. A share of the clones is absent; for the studies checked, an unresolved V gene accounts for under half, and the remainder has no known explanation. The V and J calls and clone size were taken over from that table, and D and trimming were inferred from the DNA. The table for this sample lists some 330,000 clones; over 70% of them were counted only once. The top ten clonotypes cover 5% of the sample.

The CDR3, cysteine through phenylalanine, is 15 amino acids long. Only CDR3 DNA is held: 45 bases, read in frame from base 1. The germline V gene encodes CDR1 MDHEN and CDR2 SYDVKM. The germline V and J ends show losses of 5 bases and 3 bases respectively, and no gene match explains 9 bases of the junction. Here the chain combines TRBV28 and TRBJ1-2, with TRBD1 identical over 7 junction bases. The TCR comes from a man between 25 and 39 years old who had recovered from COVID-19. The sequencing input was PBMCs or T cells enriched from blood (not recorded which). The CDR3 in this case is CASSIQTGTDYGYTF. The nucleotide sequence reads TGTGCCAGCAGTATTCAGACAGGGACAGACTATGGCTACACCTTC.